The T cell receptor (beta chain) under discussion was sequenced for a study of T cell repertoires in cytomegalovirus infection. This CDR3 spans 15 amino acids. Germline CDR1 reads SGHTA; CDR2 reads FQGNSA. Trimming took 5 bases from V and 2 from J; bases not matched to a gene: 5. General observations from the study: Accumulated public TCR beta family frequency recognized individuals carrying CMV together with the relevant HLA.

A single record per CDR3 protein comes from TCRdb applying MiXCR to the reads. The sample gives roughly 800,000 distinct CDR3 sequences, roughly 28% of which show up once; under 15% is in the top ten. Points on this clonotype: As yet, its antigen is unknown.

The input for sequencing was cultured CD8+ T cells from PBMCs, taken from culture after CMV antigen stimulation. The receptor was derived from a human donor in good health (CMV status not recorded). Some clones in this sample may be carry-over from other donors' samples. The rearrangement uses TRBV7-2 and TRBJ2-1, with TRBD2 matching over 8 bases. As DNA, the CDR3 is TGTGCCAGCAGCCCCGGGGGGGCTACCTACAATGAGCAGTTCTTC. The encoded protein is CASSPGGATYNEQFF.